This T cell receptor (beta chain) was obtained from a study of blood T cells in healthy people across ages. Healthy Caucasians from Russia aged roughly 6 to 90 served as donors. Drawn from each donor were 8.5 to 10 milliliters of peripheral blood. Germline V CDR1 and CDR2: DFQATT, SNEGSKA (reference sequence). Trimming took off 6 bases at V and 4 bases at J, with 15 bases between the two ends. The CDR3 length is 13 residues. Overall study results and limits: Compared with aged donors, long-lived donors showed fewer expanded clones, suggesting selection. Strong correlation was found linking TCR beta diversity to naive T cell percentage.

Using a J-beta primer mix together with a sample-barcoded 5' primer, a second PCR was run for roughly 6 to 12 cycles. TCRdb fed the 5' RACE reads into MiXCR, producing one record per CDR3 protein. The sample includes about 670,000 distinct CDR3 sequences, roughly half of them seen just once. As regards this clonotype: Its antigen is unknown.

The J gene is TRBJ1-2, the V gene TRBV20-1; perhaps TRBD1 as D (5 bases). The sequence came from an elderly woman in good health. The sequenced sample consisted of blood. The CDR3 reads CSALRTGGYGYTF. CDR3 coding DNA: TGCAGTGCCTTACGAACGGGGGGCTATGGCTACACCTTC.